Below, 4 T cell receptor beta chains from the same sample are listed, as sequenced in a study of shared clonotypes between healthy human individuals (dated by TCRdb to about 2020). For the CD8 naive samples, CD45RO-negative cells were positively selected for CCR7, yielding a CD45RA+CCR7+ population from which TemRA cells were excluded. Preparation of the library involved the immunoSEQ multiplex PCR assay. What TCRdb holds here is the immuneACCESS table cut down to in-frame rearrangements. Part of the clones is not present; checked against another copy, under half of the missing clones reflect an unresolved V gene, and the others are unexplained. The sample table records fewer than 1 million clones; approximately 96% of these occur just once. The top ten clonotypes cover 0.2% to 0.25% of the sample. The specimen sequenced was naive CD8+ T cells sorted from blood. Sample cell subset or site, as interpreted from the label and publication: CD45RA+CCR7+. The origin of the receptors is a man younger than 45 in good health.

The chain carries TRBV27 and TRBJ2-7; a weak D match, TRBD2 (5 bases). CDR3 length equals 15 residues. The germline CDR1 and CDR2 sequences are MNHEY and SMNVEV (reference sequence). Trimming removed 0 bases from V and 1 base from J, with 10 bases in between. The CDR3 sequence: CASSLSLSGSYEQYF. DNA of the CDR3: TGTGCCAGCAGTTTATCACTCAGCGGATCCTACGAGCAGTACTTC.

This chain joins TRBV7-9 and TRBJ1-2; D unresolved. The germline CDR1 and CDR2 sequences are SEHNR and FQNEAQ (reference sequence). V was cut by 5 bases and J by 6 bases, with 13 bases left in between. This CDR3 is built from 13 residues. The CDR3: CASSPKDSNGYTF. The CDR3 nucleotides read TGTGCCAGCAGCCCGAAGGACTCTAATGGCTACACCTTC.

The V call is TRBV5-6, the J call TRBJ2-5, with 10 bases that match TRBD2. After removal of 4 bases from V and 4 bases from J, the junction contained 7 bases not matched to a gene. The germline V gene encodes CDR1 SGHDT and CDR2 YYEEEE. CDR3 size: 15 residues. The chain's CDR3 is CASSQREGPPETQYF. The CDR3 bases are TGTGCCAGCAGCCAGCGGGAGGGCCCTCCAGAGACCCAGTACTTC.

The chain has TRBV13 and TRBJ2-1; D is unclear. CDR1 PRHDT and CDR2 FYEKMQ come from the germline V gene (reference sequence). V was clipped by 2 bases and J by 6 bases, with 5 bases between them. The CDR3 totals 12 residues. The CDR3 here is CASSLRANEQFF. In DNA form, the CDR3 reads TGTGCCAGCAGCTTAAGAGCCAATGAGCAGTTCTTC.